A single sample is the source of the 27 T cell receptor beta chains below, sequenced in a study of a mutant IDH1 vaccine in newly diagnosed glioma. Data came from immunoSEQ multiplex PCR; TCRdb stores just in-frame clones and leaves some out. The repertoire holds about 15,000 clones, with 75% to 90% as singletons. Noted time point: baseline, week 1 (first vaccination visit). Sample treatment: pre-vaccination baseline after standard-of-care therapy. Sequenced here: PBMCs, sampled from a glioma patient treated with radiotherapy, temozolomide or both. The receptors were gathered from a woman in her thirties or forties with glioma. Some clones in this sample may be carry-over from other donors' samples.

This clone occurred once. The chain recombines TRBV9 with TRBJ2-3; 10 nucleotides line up with TRBD2. Germline trimming cut 0 bases from V and 2 bases from J; bases unmatched to any gene: 3. CDR1 SGDLS and CDR2 YYNGEE come from the germline V gene. CDR3 size: 16 residues. This chain's CDR3 is CASSVGGLAVTDTQYF. Written as DNA, the CDR3 is TGTGCCAGCAGCGTAGGCGGACTAGCGGTCACAGATACGCAGTATTTT.

This chain uses TRBV7-2 with TRBJ2-3; no clear D. Germline lookup yields CDR1 SGHTA and CDR2 FQGNSA. Trimming shortened V by 5 bases and J by 6 bases, and 6 bases separated the two germline ends. CDR3 length equals 11 residues. This CDR3 is CASSSFDTQYF. DNA for the CDR3: TGTGCCAGCAGCAGTTTCGATACGCAGTATTTT.

This sequence joins TRBV28 and TRBJ1-5; unclear D gene. There are 13 residues in the CDR3. V was cut by 6 bases and J by 7 bases, with 13 bases left in between. Germline assignment: CDR1 MDHEN and CDR2 SYDVKM. CDR3 protein: CASRVLGGQPQHF. The CDR3 DNA follows: TGTGCCAGCAGAGTTCTGGGAGGGCAGCCCCAGCATTTT.

This chain connects TRBV2 to TRBJ1-1, with no clear D. Trimming cost V 5 bases and J 0 bases, with 7 bases left between them. The CDR3 has 13 amino acids. Germline V lookup: CDR1 SNHLY, CDR2 FYNNEI. The CDR3 DNA follows: TGTGCCAGCAGTAACACCATGAACACTGAAGCTTTCTTT. Translated: CASSNTMNTEAFF. The whole variable domain, remainder taken from reference TRBV2 and TRBJ1-1, is EPEVTQTPSHQVTQMGQEVILRCVPISNHLYFYWYRQILGQKVEFLVSFYNNEISEKSEIFDDQFSVERPDGSNFTLKIRSTKLEDSAMYFCASSNTMNTEAFFGQGTRLTVV.

The chain combines TRBV6-5 with TRBJ1-5; weak D call: TRBD1 (5 bases). Trimming pared 8 bases from V and 4 bases from J, leaving 12 bases between. The CDR3 is made up of 13 amino acids. Germline values: CDR1 MNHEY, CDR2 SVGAGI. This CDR3 reads CASRGRGNQPQHF. The CDR3 coding sequence is TGTGCCAGCCGGGGACGGGGGAATCAGCCCCAGCATTTT.

V and J are TRBV27 and TRBJ1-3; D might be TRBD1 (5 bases). V lost 4 bases and J lost 0, with 13 bases in between. Looked up from germline, CDR1 is MNHEY and CDR2 is SMNVEV (reference sequence). The CDR3 is 16 residues long. CDR3 sequence (DNA): TGTGCCAGCAGTTCCCTGGGGGGACGCTCTGGAAACACCATATATTTT. Residues: CASSSLGGRSGNTIYF.

J is TRBJ2-3 and V is TRBV9; D is possibly TRBD2 (5 bases). This CDR3 spans 16 amino acids. V dropped 3 bases and J dropped 3 bases, with 17 bases sitting between them. Germline lookup yields CDR1 SGDLS and CDR2 YYNGEE. CDR3 sequence: CASSASRGLGTDTQYF. Here the CDR3 DNA reads TGTGCCAGCAGCGCGAGCCGGGGTCTAGGTACAGATACGCAGTATTTT.

The genes are TRBV4-1 and TRBJ1-2, with D perhaps TRBD1 (6 bases). The V gene lost 1 base and the J gene lost 8 bases, with 20 bases spanning the gap. CDR3 length: 16 amino acids. Germline V gene data show CDR1 as MGHRA and CDR2 as YSYEKL. DNA for the CDR3: TGCGCCAGCAGCCAAGTTGGCCTCCCAGGGGCGCAGGGCTACACCTTC. Residues: CASSQVGLPGAQGYTF.

The rearrangement joins TRBV7-9 to TRBJ1-4; D is ambiguous. Trimming pared 1 base from V and 5 bases from J, leaving 5 bases between. The germline CDR1 and CDR2 sequences are SEHNR and FQNEAQ (reference sequence). The CDR3 loop spans 13 amino acids. DNA for the CDR3: TGTGCCAGCAGCTTAGTAGACAATGAAAAACTGTTTTTT. Its translation is CASSLVDNEKLFF.

V and J are TRBV30 and TRBJ2-2; D not certain. V lost 4 bases and J 4 bases, leaving 13 bases between the germline ends. CDR1 and CDR2 from the germline V gene are GTSNPN and SVGIG (reference sequence). This CDR3 contains 14 residues. The chain's CDR3 is CAWNSRRSTGELFF. As DNA, the CDR3 is TGTGCCTGGAATAGCCGGCGAAGCACCGGGGAGCTGTTTTTT.

The V gene is TRBV5-6, the J gene TRBJ1-1, with D uncertain. The germline V gene has CDR1 SGHDT and CDR2 YYEEEE. With 0 bases removed from V and 6 bases from J, the gap between germline ends came to 12 bases. This CDR3 comprises 14 residues. The CDR3 loop is CASSLGPSLAEAFF. In nucleotides, the CDR3 is TGTGCCAGCAGCTTGGGCCCTTCTCTCGCTGAAGCTTTCTTT.

The chain is built from TRBV19 and TRBJ1-1; 7 nucleotides match TRBD1. The CDR3 length is 14 residues. V was pared by 5 bases and J by 1 base, with 4 bases of the junction left unmatched. Germline V gene data show CDR1 as LNHDA and CDR2 as SQIVND (reference sequence). The CDR3 region has the DNA TGTGCCAGTAGTCCCAGACAGGGGAACACTGAAGCTTTCTTT. Its protein is CASSPRQGNTEAFF. The full variable domain, rest sourced from reference TRBV19 and TRBJ1-1, is DGGITQSPKYLFRKEGQNVTLSCEQNLNHDAMYWYRQDPGQGLRLIYYSQIVNDFQKGDIAEGYSVSREKKESFPLTVTSAQKNPTAFYLCASSPRQGNTEAFFGQGTRLTVV.

The chain uses TRBV11-2 and TRBJ2-2, with TRBD1 matching 7 bases. Trimming took 4 bases from V and 1 from J; bases not matched to a gene: 3. The CDR3 sequence is 15 residues long. From germline, CDR1 is SGHAT and CDR2 FQNNGV. The CDR3 spells CASSWDRLNTGELFF. In DNA, the CDR3 is TGTGCCAGCAGCTGGGACAGATTGAACACCGGGGAGCTGTTTTTT.

The gene calls are TRBV28 and TRBJ1-2; 9 bases line up with TRBD1. After removal of 2 bases from V and 5 bases from J, the junction contained 9 bases not matched to a gene. CDR1 MDHEN and CDR2 SYDVKM come from the germline V gene. CDR3 length: 16 amino acids. This CDR3 is CASSLATGGAGYGYTF. The CDR3 DNA sequence: TGTGCCAGCAGTTTAGCCACAGGGGGCGCAGGGTATGGCTACACCTTC.

V gene TRBV13 combines with J gene TRBJ2-1; 10 nucleotides line up with TRBD1. The CDR3 spans 15 residues. Germline V gives CDR1 PRHDT, CDR2 FYEKMQ (reference sequence). V trimming: 3 bases; J trimming: 4 bases; junction bases outside the gene matches: 3. CDR3 sequence (DNA): TGTGCCAGCAGCTTTGGGACAGGGGTGTACAATGAGCAGTTCTTC. Its translation: CASSFGTGVYNEQFF. Drawing the rest from reference TRBV13 and TRBJ2-1, the complete variable domain is AAGVIQSPRHLIKEKRETATLKCYPIPRHDTVYWYQQGPGQDPQFLISFYEKMQSDKGSIPDRFSAQQFSDYHSELNMSSLELGDSALYFCASSFGTGVYNEQFFGPGTRLTVL.

This CDR3 reads CASSLVQGAWAGELFF. Here the CDR3 DNA reads TGTGCCAGCAGCTTGGTGCAGGGGGCGTGGGCCGGGGAGCTGTTTTTT. The chain links TRBV5-4 to TRBJ2-2, with 8 positions matching TRBD1. V was pared by 0 bases and J by 6 bases, with 7 bases of the junction left unmatched. The germline V gene encodes CDR1 SGHNT and CDR2 YYREEE (reference sequence). CDR3 length: 16 residues.

J is TRBJ2-7 and V is TRBV7-9; 11 bases are shared with TRBD1. Germline-derived CDR1 and CDR2 are SEHNR and FQNEAQ (reference sequence). Unmatched junction bases numbered 4, after V lost 4 bases and J lost 5 bases. CDR3 length equals 14 residues. CDR3 amino acids: CASSSRDRGNEQYF. Written as DNA, the CDR3 is TGTGCCAGCAGCTCCCGGGACAGGGGGAACGAGCAGTACTTC.

The table lists this clone with a count of one. This chain uses TRBV10-1 with TRBJ2-2; a possible D gene is TRBD2 (6 bases). Germline lookup yields CDR1 WNHNN and CDR2 SYGVQD (reference sequence). The CDR3 consists of 13 residues. Trimming pared 6 bases from V and 7 bases from J, leaving 12 bases between. The CDR3 DNA sequence: TGCGCCAGCAGCAGGGACTTGCGCGGGGAGCTGTTTTTT. This sequence encodes CASSRDLRGELFF.

The J gene is TRBJ2-2, the V gene TRBV6-4; D not certain. The CDR3 sequence is 14 residues long. Germline V gives CDR1 MRHNA, CDR2 SNTAGT. The V end lost 2 bases, the J end lost 0 bases, and 4 bases lay between the germline ends. CDR3 nucleotide sequence: TGTGCCAGCAGTGACAGGCCGAACACCGGGGAGCTGTTTTTT. It encodes CASSDRPNTGELFF.

V usage is TRBV27 and J usage is TRBJ2-7; 9 bases are shared with TRBD1. The junction had 8 bases not matched to a gene; V was cut back by 4 bases and J by 4 bases. Germline CDR1 and CDR2: MNHEY and SMNVEV (reference sequence). The CDR3 covers 15 residues. The CDR3 here is CASSSPGQGGYEQYF. CDR3 nucleotide sequence: TGTGCCAGCAGTTCCCCGGGACAGGGAGGATACGAGCAGTACTTC.

The V gene is TRBV5-1, the J gene TRBJ2-7; D perhaps matches TRBD1 (5 bases). The V gene lost 5 bases and the J gene lost 5 bases, with 20 bases spanning the gap. Germline lookup yields CDR1 SGHRS and CDR2 YFSETQ. CDR3 length: 15 amino acids. The CDR3 nucleotides are TGCGCCAGCAGTCCTGGGGCACGGAACATCGACGAGCAGTACTTC. Translated: CASSPGARNIDEQYF.

This sequence joins TRBV7-6 and TRBJ1-2; D not resolved. The CDR3 loop spans 13 amino acids. CDR1 SGHVS and CDR2 FNYEAQ come from the germline V gene. The V and J ends lost 6 bases and 8 bases respectively, with 16 bases between them. As DNA, the CDR3 is TGTGCCAGCAGTCTGGAGAGGGCGGGCGGCTACACCTTC. This encodes CASSLERAGGYTF.

The chain couples TRBV9 to TRBJ2-5; weak D call: TRBD1 (6 bases). The CDR3 runs to 15 residues. V lost 3 bases and J lost 2, with 14 bases in between. CDR1 and CDR2 (germline): SGDLS, YYNGEE. For the CDR3, the DNA is TGTGCCAGCAGCGCTGGGGGCAGACAGCAAGAGACCCAGTACTTC. It yields the protein CASSAGGRQQETQYF.

The rearrangement links TRBV30 to TRBJ1-3, with D possibly TRBD1 on 5 matching bases. Per germline, CDR1 GTSNPN and CDR2 SVGIG (reference sequence). With 2 bases removed from V and 2 bases from J, the gap between germline ends came to 19 bases. The CDR3 covers 17 residues. The CDR3 region is CAWSSSRPGWAGNTIYF. The CDR3 nucleotides are TGTGCCTGGAGTTCCTCTCGTCCAGGGTGGGCTGGAAACACCATATATTTT.

The rearrangement uses TRBV28 and TRBJ1-3; 9 bases align to TRBD1. The length of the CDR3 is 15 residues. Losses at the gene ends were 6 bases for V and 2 bases for J; bases not matched to a gene: 5. The germline CDR1 and CDR2 sequences are MDHEN and SYDVKM. CDR3 nucleotides: TGTGCCAGCAGGAACAGGGGGCTCGCTGGAAACACCATATATTTT. It codes for CASRNRGLAGNTIYF.

The chain is built from TRBV29-1 and TRBJ2-7; a possible D gene is TRBD1 (6 bases). V shed 6 bases and J shed 9 bases, with 21 bases lying between them. The CDR3 is 13 amino acids. CDR1 SQVTM and CDR2 ANQGSEA come from the germline V gene. As DNA, the CDR3 is TGCAGCGTCCAGGACAGCAGGTATCTCGGGCAGTACTTC. It encodes CSVQDSRYLGQYF.

The gene calls are TRBV30 and TRBJ1-3; D is unclear. Germline lookup yields CDR1 GTSNPN and CDR2 SVGIG (reference sequence). The CDR3 runs 13 residues. V lost 2 bases, J lost 2 bases, and 7 bases lay in between. The CDR3 loop is CAWSLRAGNTIYF. DNA of the CDR3: TGTGCCTGGAGTCTCCGAGCTGGAAACACCATATATTTT.